This paragraph covers one TCR beta chain sequence. This clone has just one count. Its antigen remains undetermined. No base quality values were provided; no much bigger clone lies one nucleotide off. At the DNA level, this CDR3 is encoded by other sequences in the same sample as well. The record originates from a study of T cell changes during pregnancy in multiple sclerosis (dated by TCRdb to between 2018 and 2021). Turning to the overall study: In women with multiple sclerosis, the researchers looked at how the T cell repertoire shifted as pregnancy progressed.

Library creation used the immunoSEQ multiplex PCR assay. The immuneACCESS repertoire file appears here via TCRdb, limited to in-frame rearrangements. These files lack a portion of the clones; in checked studies, under half of the deficit traces to unresolved V genes, and the cause of the others is not known. This sample is represented by around 55,000 clones; under 95% of them were singletons. Around 3.5% of the sample is held by the ten biggest clonotypes. The clonotype originates from a female donor with multiple sclerosis, enrolled in a pregnancy study. This specimen was CD8+ T cells from peripheral blood mononuclear cells, taken in the third trimester of pregnancy.

CDR3 protein: CASSFTGTDTQYF. The bases read TGCGCCAGCAGCTTTACCGGGACAGATACGCAGTATTTT. The chain uses TRBV5-1 and TRBJ2-3, with an unclear D gene assignment. The CDR3 has 13 amino acids, counting the end cysteine and phenylalanine. Only the CDR3 DNA stays, 39 bases, in frame from base 1. The junction shows trimming of 2 bases on V and 3 bases on J, plus 7 bases between the germline ends. CDR1 SGHRS and CDR2 YFSETQ are derived from the germline V gene.